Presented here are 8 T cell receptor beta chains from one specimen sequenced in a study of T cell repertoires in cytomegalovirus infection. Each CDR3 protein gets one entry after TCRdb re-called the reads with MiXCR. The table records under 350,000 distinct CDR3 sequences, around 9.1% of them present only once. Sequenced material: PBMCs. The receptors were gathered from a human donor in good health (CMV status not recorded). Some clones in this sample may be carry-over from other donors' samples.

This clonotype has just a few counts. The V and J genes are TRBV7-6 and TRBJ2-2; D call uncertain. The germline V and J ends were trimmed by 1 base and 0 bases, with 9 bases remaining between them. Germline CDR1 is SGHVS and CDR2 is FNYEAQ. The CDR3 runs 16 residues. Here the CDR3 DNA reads TGTGCCAGCAGCTTAGTTGCAGGTTCGAACACCGGGGAGCTGTTTTTT. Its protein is CASSLVAGSNTGELFF.

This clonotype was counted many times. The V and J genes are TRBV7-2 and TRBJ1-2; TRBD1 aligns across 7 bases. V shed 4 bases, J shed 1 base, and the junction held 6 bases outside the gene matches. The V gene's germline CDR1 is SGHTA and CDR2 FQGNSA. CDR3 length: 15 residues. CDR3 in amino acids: CASSSWTGNNYGYTF. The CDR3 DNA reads TGTGCCAGCAGCTCCTGGACAGGAAATAACTATGGCTACACCTTC. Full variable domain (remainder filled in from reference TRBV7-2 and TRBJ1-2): GAGVSQSPSNKVTEKGKDVELRCDPISGHTALYWYRQSLGQGLEFLIYFQGNSAPDKSGLPSDRFSAERTGGSVSTLTIQRTQQEDSAVYLCASSSWTGNNYGYTFGSGTRLTVV.

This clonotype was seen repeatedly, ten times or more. The CDR3 sequence is CASSEPPSDRSHTEAFF. In nucleotides, the CDR3 is TGTGCCAGCAGTGAGCCACCTTCGGACAGGTCCCACACTGAAGCTTTCTTT. This chain uses TRBV25-1 with TRBJ1-1; 7 nucleotides agree with TRBD1. There are 17 residues in the CDR3. From germline, CDR1 is MGHDK and CDR2 SYGVNS. V lost 3 bases to trimming and J lost 3 bases; unmatched junction nucleotides: 13.

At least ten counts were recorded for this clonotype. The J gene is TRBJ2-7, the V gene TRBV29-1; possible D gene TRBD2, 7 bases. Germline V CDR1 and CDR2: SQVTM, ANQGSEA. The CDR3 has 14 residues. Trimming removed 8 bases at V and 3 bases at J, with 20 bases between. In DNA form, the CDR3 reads TGCAGCCTCCCGAGGGGGGGCTCTTTCTACGAGCAGTACGTC. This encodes CSLPRGGSFYEQYV.

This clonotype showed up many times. CDR3 protein: CASSFPGANEKLFF. The CDR3 DNA reads TGTGCCAGCAGTTTTCCCGGAGCAAATGAAAAACTGTTTTTT. V and J are TRBV28 and TRBJ1-4; D ambiguous. The CDR3 spans 14 residues. Germline lookup yields CDR1 MDHEN and CDR2 SYDVKM. Between the trimmed V and J ends, which lost 3 bases and 5 bases, there was a span of 10 bases.

The CDR3: CASSFLKENTEAFF. The CDR3 DNA is TGTGCCAGCAGTTTTTTGAAGGAGAACACTGAAGCTTTCTTT. The chain employs TRBV28 and TRBJ1-1; no clear D gene. Germline V CDR1 and CDR2: MDHEN, SYDVKM. The CDR3 sequence is 14 residues long. V was shortened by 3 bases and J by 1 base, with 9 bases between the two germline ends. The full variable domain, in which reference TRBV28 and TRBJ1-1 provide the parts outside the CDR3, is DVKVTQSSRYLVKRTGEKVFLECVQDMDHENMFWYRQDPGLGLRLIYFSYDVKMKEKGDIPEGYSVSREKKERFSLILESASTNQTSMYLCASSFLKENTEAFFGQGTRLTVV.

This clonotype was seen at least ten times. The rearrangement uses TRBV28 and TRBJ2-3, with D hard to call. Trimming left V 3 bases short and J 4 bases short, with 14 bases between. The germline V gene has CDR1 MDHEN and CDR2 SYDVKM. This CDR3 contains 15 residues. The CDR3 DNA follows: TGTGCCAGCAGTTTGGCAGCCGGTACCTCAGATACGCAGTATTTT. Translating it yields CASSLAAGTSDTQYF.

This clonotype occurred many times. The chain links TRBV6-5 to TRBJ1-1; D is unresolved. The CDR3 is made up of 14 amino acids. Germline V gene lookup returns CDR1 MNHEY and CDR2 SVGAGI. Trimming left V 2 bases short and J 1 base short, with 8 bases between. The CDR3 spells CASSYLTPNTEAFF. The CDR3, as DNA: TGTGCCAGCAGTTACCTGACACCGAACACTGAAGCTTTCTTT.